Listed here are 18 T cell receptor beta chains from one sample, sequenced in a study of blood T cell repertoires in COVID-19. Some clones are missing from TCRdb's copy, which holds only in-frame ones; the method was immunoSEQ multiplex PCR. Of hundreds of thousands of clones listed, more than 75% were seen once; the top ten hold 2% to 2.5%. What was sequenced was PBMCs or T cells enriched from blood (not recorded which). All receptors come from a woman aged 55-69 years in a cohort exposed to, infected with or recovered from COVID-19 (not recorded which).

The chain employs TRBV19 and TRBJ1-2, with D maybe TRBD1 (5 bases). V lost 4 bases and J lost 2, with 14 bases in between. This CDR3 contains 15 residues. Germline V CDR1 and CDR2: LNHDA, SQIVND (reference sequence). The CDR3 region has the DNA TGTGCCAGTAGTAACCCTTTTGGGGGGAACTATGGCTACACCTTC. Translating gives CASSNPFGGNYGYTF.

V is TRBV6-5 and J is TRBJ2-1, with unresolved D. This CDR3 comprises 15 residues. Trimming took off 2 bases at V and 2 bases at J, with 10 bases between the two ends. The germline V gene has CDR1 MNHEY and CDR2 SVGAGI. CDR3 loop: CASSYRVDPYNEQFF. CDR3 in DNA: TGTGCCAGCAGTTACCGCGTCGATCCCTACAATGAGCAGTTCTTC.

The chain combines TRBV25-1 with TRBJ2-2; 9 bases fit TRBD2. The CDR3 extends over 14 amino acids. Trimming took 8 bases from V and 4 from J; bases not matched to a gene: 5. CDR1 MGHDK and CDR2 SYGVNS come from the germline V gene. The CDR3, as DNA: TGTGCCAGCGCTAGCGGGAAAGGCACCGGGGAGCTGTTTTTT. Translating gives CASASGKGTGELFF.

The chain uses TRBV29-1 and TRBJ1-1; possible D gene TRBD1, 5 bases. Germline CDR1 reads SQVTM; CDR2 reads ANQGSEA. The CDR3 spans 15 residues. Trimming stripped 0 bases from V and 1 base from J, with 12 bases between. In nucleotides, the CDR3 is TGCAGCGTTGAAGAAACGGGGGTTGGGAACACTGAAGCTTTCTTT. It translates to CSVEETGVGNTEAFF.

V gene TRBV13 combines with J gene TRBJ1-1, with 9 bases identical to TRBD1. The CDR3 extends over 14 amino acids. Per the germline V gene, CDR1 is PRHDT and CDR2 is FYEKMQ (reference sequence). Germline trimming cut 4 bases from V and 1 base from J; bases unmatched to any gene: 1. CDR3 DNA sequence: TGTGCCAGCAGCTCGGACAGGGGGAACACTGAAGCTTTCTTT. Encoded protein: CASSSDRGNTEAFF.

This clone was recorded only once. The chain recombines TRBV7-3 with TRBJ2-5, with 10 bases identical to TRBD1. CDR1 and CDR2 (germline): SGHTA, FQGTGA. The length of the CDR3 is 13 residues. Unmatched junction bases numbered 1, after V lost 5 bases and J lost 4 bases. The DNA for the CDR3 is TGTGCCAGCAGCGACAGGGGGCTAGAGACCCAGTACTTC. This gives the protein CASSDRGLETQYF. The entire variable domain, with the rest obtained from reference TRBV7-3 and TRBJ2-5, is as follows: GAGVSQTPSNKVTEKGKYVELRCDPISGHTALYWYRQSLGQGPEFLIYFQGTGAADDSGLPNDRFFAVRPEGSVSTLKIQRTERGDSAVYLCASSDRGLETQYFGPGTRLLVL.

The rearrangement joins TRBV11-2 to TRBJ1-1; no firm D call. With 3 bases removed from V and 3 bases from J, the gap between germline ends came to 11 bases. The CDR3 consists of 14 residues. Germline CDR1 and CDR2: SGHAT and FQNNGV. The CDR3 DNA sequence: TGTGCCAGCAGCTTTACAGTGTCGGACACTGAAGCTTTCTTT. Its protein product is CASSFTVSDTEAFF.

The V gene is TRBV5-1, the J gene TRBJ2-7; 11 bases agree with TRBD2. The CDR3 is 15 amino acids. V gave up 2 bases and J gave up 7 bases; unmatched junction bases: 8. The germline gives CDR1 SGHRS, CDR2 YFSETQ. CDR3: CASSFLLAGAREQYF. CDR3 nucleotides: TGCGCCAGCAGCTTTTTACTAGCGGGAGCGCGGGAGCAGTACTTC.

The V call is TRBV15, the J call TRBJ2-7; 9 bases align to TRBD2. CDR3 length: 16 residues. Germline-derived CDR1 and CDR2 are LNHNV and YYDKDF (reference sequence). J was trimmed by 3 bases and V by 0 bases; bases with no gene match: 6. The CDR3 DNA reads as TGTGCCACCAGCAGAGAAAGGGCTAGCGGGATCTACGAGCAGTACTTC. It is translated as CATSRERASGIYEQYF.

The chain combines TRBV15 with TRBJ1-3; TRBD1 aligns across 7 bases. The V and J ends lost 3 bases and 0 bases, in that order; junction bases with no gene match: 8. Germline CDR1 LNHNV, CDR2 YYDKDF (reference sequence). This CDR3 comprises 17 residues. The CDR3 loop reads CATSRVRQGLSGNTIYF. The CDR3 region has the DNA TGTGCCACCAGCAGGGTCCGACAGGGACTCTCTGGAAACACCATATATTTT. Based on the CDR3 plus reference TRBV15 and TRBJ1-3, the full variable domain is DAMVIQNPRYQVTQFGKPVTLSCSQTLNHNVMYWYQQKSSQAPKLLFHYYDKDFNNEADTPDNFQSRRPNTSFCFLDIRSPGLGDTAMYLCATSRVRQGLSGNTIYFGEGSWLTVV.

The rearrangement uses TRBV30 and TRBJ2-5, with D perhaps matching TRBD2 (5 bases). V shed 0 bases and J shed 3 bases, with 11 bases lying between them. Germline assignment: CDR1 GTSNPN and CDR2 SVGIG (reference sequence). This CDR3 comprises 14 residues. The CDR3 loop is CAWSVEGNEETQYF. The CDR3 DNA reads as TGTGCCTGGAGTGTAGAGGGAAACGAAGAGACCCAGTACTTC.

The chain carries TRBV5-4 and TRBJ2-5; TRBD2 might be the D (6 bases). The germline V gene encodes CDR1 SGHNT and CDR2 YYREEE (reference sequence). This CDR3 spans 14 amino acids. V dropped 4 bases and J dropped 4 bases, with 14 bases sitting between them. The CDR3 DNA sequence: TGTGCCAGCAGCGGGTCAGCGGGCGCAGAGACCCAGTACTTC. Its protein product is CASSGSAGAETQYF.

The gene calls are TRBV3-1 (or the pseudogene TRBV3-2) and TRBJ1-1; 7 positions match TRBD1. The CDR3 extends over 14 amino acids. Germline V gene lookup returns CDR1 LGHDT and CDR2 YNNKEL (reference sequence). J gave up 5 bases and V 1 base, and 4 bases lay outside the gene matches. Here the CDR3 DNA reads TGTGCCAGCAGCCAAGCAGGGGGATGGACTGAAGCTTTCTTT. Translating it yields CASSQAGGWTEAFF.

The gene calls are TRBV7-9 and TRBJ1-5; D call uncertain. V dropped 1 base and J dropped 14 bases, with 12 bases sitting between them. The CDR3 has 12 residues. Germline lookup yields CDR1 SEHNR and CDR2 FQNEAQ (reference sequence). In nucleotides, the CDR3 is TGTGCCAGCAGCTTAGGCGGCCCAACCAAGCATTTT. It translates to CASSLGGPTKHF. Supplemented by reference TRBV7-9 and TRBJ1-5, the full variable domain reads DTGVSQNPRHKITKRGQNVTFRCDPISEHNRLYWYRQTLGQGPEFLTYFQNEAQLEKSRLLSDRFSAERPKGSFSTLEIQRTEQGDSAMYLCASSLGGPTKHFGDGTRLSIL.

CDR3 residues: CACQGGGTEAFF. The DNA for the CDR3 is TGTGCCTGTCAGGGAGGGGGCACTGAAGCTTTCTTT. This rearrangement joins TRBV30 to TRBJ1-1, with a possible D match to TRBD1 (6 bases). V lost 6 bases and J lost 4, with 12 bases in between. CDR3 length: 12 amino acids. Germline CDR1 is GTSNPN and CDR2 is SVGIG (reference sequence).

The chain links TRBV5-6 to TRBJ2-2, with TRBD2 identical over 7 bases. The trim removed 2 bases at V and 4 bases at J, leaving 8 bases unmatched. Per the germline V gene, CDR1 is SGHDT and CDR2 is YYEEEE. The CDR3 has 16 amino acids. CDR3 DNA: TGTGCCAGCAGCTTTATGGCGGGAGTGGGCACCGGGGAGCTGTTTTTT. Amino acids: CASSFMAGVGTGELFF.

This chain's CDR3 is CASFDTWGRQQETQYF. The CDR3 DNA reads as TGCGCCAGTTTCGACACCTGGGGGCGCCAGCAAGAGACCCAGTACTTC. The rearrangement links TRBV5-1 to TRBJ2-5; D might be TRBD1 (6 bases). Germline CDR1 SGHRS, CDR2 YFSETQ. The CDR3 has 16 residues. V was pared by 8 bases and J by 2 bases, with 22 bases between.

The V and J genes are TRBV7-8 and TRBJ2-7; TRBD2 matches at 7 bases. The length of the CDR3 is 14 residues. CDR1 SGHVS and CDR2 FQNEAQ come from the germline V gene. V trimming: 5 bases; J trimming: 1 base; junction bases outside the gene matches: 5. Here the CDR3 reads CASSARAGSYEQYF. CDR3 DNA sequence: TGTGCCAGCAGCGCACGAGCGGGATCCTACGAGCAGTACTTC.